One sample yielded the 22 T cell receptor beta chains listed below, sequenced in a study of blood T cell repertoires in COVID-19. TCRdb's table, derived via immunoSEQ multiplex PCR, lists solely in-frame clones and lacks some. The data hold more than 75,000 clones, with 75% to 90% observed a single time. The sample comprised peripheral blood. These receptors originate from a woman of 80 years or more with active or convalescent COVID-19.

This sequence joins TRBV6-5 and TRBJ2-1; 8 bases agree with TRBD2. V dropped 2 bases and J dropped 4; count of bases not matched to a gene: 7. The CDR3 is 16 amino acids. CDR1 is MNHEY, CDR2 SVGAGI, per germline. This CDR3 is CASSYTPLAVYNEQFF. CDR3 bases: TGTGCCAGCAGTTACACCCCACTAGCGGTTTACAATGAGCAGTTCTTC.

This clone was found a few times. CDR3 loop: CASSLTGDWRNEQFF. The CDR3, as DNA: TGTGCCAGCAGTTTAACGGGGGATTGGAGGAATGAGCAGTTCTTC. The V gene is TRBV28, the J gene TRBJ2-1; possibly TRBD2 for D (6 bases). Germline-derived CDR1 and CDR2 are MDHEN and SYDVKM. The V end lost 2 bases, the J end lost 7 bases, and 15 bases lay between the germline ends. CDR3 length: 15 amino acids.

This chain links TRBV5-4 with TRBJ2-6; D is possibly TRBD2 (6 bases). Trimming stripped 1 base from V and 2 bases from J, with 10 bases between. Germline V gene lookup returns CDR1 SGHNT and CDR2 YYREEE (reference sequence). The CDR3 is 16 residues long. The CDR3 loop is CASSLSRGAGANVLTF. CDR3 coding DNA: TGTGCCAGCAGCTTGTCGCGGGGCGCTGGGGCCAACGTCCTGACTTTC.

This chain connects TRBV14 to TRBJ2-2, with 7 bases matching TRBD1. The ends lost 2 bases at V and 0 bases at J; junction bases unmatched: 6. The germline V gene encodes CDR1 SGHDN and CDR2 FVKESK. The length of the CDR3 is 17 residues. The CDR3 region has the DNA TGTGCCAGCAGCCAAAAAGGGGACAGTACGAACACCGGGGAGCTGTTTTTT. It yields the protein CASSQKGDSTNTGELFF.

This rearrangement joins TRBV11-2 to TRBJ1-5, with unresolved D. Germline lookup yields CDR1 SGHAT and CDR2 FQNNGV. Trimming shortened V by 2 bases and J by 6 bases, and 11 bases separated the two germline ends. The length of the CDR3 is 14 residues. Here the CDR3 reads CASSLSLGGQPQHF. DNA of the CDR3: TGTGCCAGCAGCTTAAGTCTCGGCGGTCAGCCCCAGCATTTT. Together with reference TRBV11-2 and TRBJ1-5, the CDR3 gives the full variable domain: EAGVAQSPRYKIIEKRQSVAFWCNPISGHATLYWYQQILGQGPKLLIQFQNNGVVDDSQLPKDRFSAERLKGVDSTLKIQPAKLEDSAVYLCASSLSLGGQPQHFGDGTRLSIL.

V usage is TRBV6-2 or TRBV6-3 and J usage is TRBJ2-3; 11 bases agree with TRBD2. This CDR3 is built from 16 residues. CDR1 is MNHEY and CDR2 is SVGEGT in the germline V gene. The V and J ends lost 5 bases and 3 bases, in that order; junction bases with no gene match: 7. The CDR3 loop is CASSNHLAGGTDTQYF. CDR3 nucleotides: TGTGCCAGCAGTAACCACCTAGCGGGAGGAACAGATACGCAGTATTTT.

The rearrangement links TRBV5-5 to TRBJ2-7, with D maybe TRBD1 (6 bases). Germline lookup yields CDR1 SGHKS and CDR2 YYEKEE (reference sequence). V lost 2 bases to trimming and J lost 0 bases, with 9 bases between them. The CDR3 totals 14 residues. For the CDR3, the DNA is TGTGCCAGCAGCTTCACAGGGCCCTCCTACGAGCAGTACTTC. Amino acids: CASSFTGPSYEQYF.

This clone was observed many times. The CDR3 DNA is TGTGCCAGCACCCAGGCCTATGGTGGCTACACCTTC. It codes for CASTQAYGGYTF. The chain joins TRBV5-8 to TRBJ1-2; D gene uncertain. Trimming took 6 bases from V and 7 from J, leaving 13 bases between them. Germline CDR1 reads SGHTS; CDR2 reads YDEGEE. This CDR3 contains 12 residues.

The chain recombines TRBV30 with TRBJ1-4; maybe TRBD1 (6 bases). The ends were cut back, 2 bases at V and 6 bases at J, with 10 bases in the middle. Germline CDR1 and CDR2: GTSNPN and SVGIG (reference sequence). This CDR3 region has 13 residues. The CDR3 loop is CAWSLGGHEKLFF. The CDR3 DNA follows: TGTGCCTGGAGTCTGGGGGGGCATGAAAAACTGTTTTTT.

The chain combines TRBV30 with TRBJ1-6, with D hard to call. V was trimmed by 6 bases and J by 10 bases, leaving 19 bases between them. Germline lookup yields CDR1 GTSNPN and CDR2 SVGIG (reference sequence). CDR3 length: 14 amino acids. DNA of the CDR3: TGTGCCTGCACTCCAGGTCGTATTTGGTCACCCCTCCACTTT. It encodes CACTPGRIWSPLHF.

J is TRBJ2-2 and V is TRBV18, with D perhaps matching TRBD1 (6 bases). The CDR3 covers 15 residues. CDR1 is KGHSH and CDR2 is LQKENI in the germline V gene. Trimming left V 5 bases short and J 3 bases short, with 13 bases between. CDR3: CASSAGVRYTGELFF. CDR3 DNA sequence: TGTGCCAGCTCAGCAGGGGTCCGGTACACCGGGGAGCTGTTTTTT.

The V gene is TRBV9, the J gene TRBJ1-6, with a tentative D call TRBD1 (6 bases). Germline V lookup: CDR1 SGDLS, CDR2 YYNGEE. This CDR3 is 15 amino acids long. Deletions cut 0 bases from V and 7 bases from J, with 11 bases between. As DNA, the CDR3 is TGTGCCAGCAGCGTAGAACAGGGAGAAAATTCACCCCTCCACTTT. Translation gives CASSVEQGENSPLHF.

V is TRBV18 and J is TRBJ1-3, with 8 nucleotides matching TRBD1. Germline CDR1 reads KGHSH; CDR2 reads LQKENI. V lost 3 bases and J lost 2; bases outside the gene matches: 0. The CDR3 runs to 14 residues. CDR3 sequence (DNA): TGTGCCAGCTCACCGGACAGGGCTGGAAACACCATATATTTT. Translating gives CASSPDRAGNTIYF.

This chain joins TRBV29-1 and TRBJ2-1; 7 nucleotides line up with TRBD2. Germline lookup yields CDR1 SQVTM and CDR2 ANQGSEA. The V gene end was trimmed by 6 bases and the J gene end by 5 bases; junction bases not matched to a gene: 4. This CDR3 contains 12 residues. CDR3 in DNA: TGCAGCGTACCGGGACTAAACAATGAGCAGTTCTTC. It translates to CSVPGLNNEQFF.

The CDR3 sequence: CASSAGGAKSPLHF. The CDR3 DNA is TGTGCCAGCAGCGCAGGGGGCGCGAAATCACCCCTCCACTTT. The rearrangement joins TRBV13 to TRBJ1-6, with 8 bases matching TRBD1. With V trimmed by 5 bases and J by 10 bases, 7 bases remained unmatched. The germline CDR1 and CDR2 sequences are PRHDT and FYEKMQ (reference sequence). This CDR3 comprises 14 residues.

This sequence joins TRBV5-1 and TRBJ2-7; 12 nucleotides agree with TRBD2. Looked up from germline, CDR1 is SGHRS and CDR2 is YFSETQ. After removal of 1 base from V and 2 bases from J, the junction contained 10 bases not matched to a gene. The CDR3 contains 18 residues. The CDR3 nucleotides are TGCGCCAGCAGCTTGTTTCCGGGACTAGCGGGCGACCCCTACGAGCAGTACTTC. This encodes CASSLFPGLAGDPYEQYF. Supplemented by reference TRBV5-1 and TRBJ2-7, the full variable domain reads KAGVTQTPRYLIKTRGQQVTLSCSPISGHRSVSWYQQTPGQGLQFLFEYFSETQRNKGNFPGRFSGRQFSNSRSEMNVSTLELGDSALYLCASSLFPGLAGDPYEQYFGPGTRLTVT.

This clone was counted once. The rearrangement uses TRBV10-2 and TRBJ2-3, with TRBD2 identical over 10 bases. CDR3 length: 13 amino acids. The germline V gene encodes CDR1 WSHSY and CDR2 SAAADI. Trimming at V came to 6 bases and at J to 6 bases, leaving 3 bases not matched to a gene. The CDR3 DNA follows: TGCGCCAGCAGGCTAGCGGGGGACGATACGCAGTATTTT. Its translation: CASRLAGDDTQYF.

The rearrangement uses TRBV12-3 or TRBV12-4 and TRBJ1-1, with D unclear. V lost 5 bases and J 5 bases, leaving 12 bases between the germline ends. CDR3 size: 13 residues. CDR3 loop: CASSPVLQTEAFF. CDR3 coding DNA: TGTGCCAGCAGTCCAGTCCTTCAAACTGAAGCTTTCTTT.

This chain connects TRBV6-6 to TRBJ2-3, with 10 bases aligning to TRBD1. CDR1 is MNHNY and CDR2 is SVGAGI in the germline V gene (reference sequence). This CDR3 region has 14 residues. Trimming at V came to 4 bases and at J to 4 bases, leaving 2 bases not matched to a gene. The CDR3 reads CASSSGTGADTQYF. As DNA, the CDR3 is TGTGCCAGCAGTTCCGGGACAGGGGCAGATACGCAGTATTTT.

The chain is built from TRBV6-2 or TRBV6-3 and TRBJ1-2, with D possibly TRBD1 on 5 matching bases. CDR3 length: 15 amino acids. The ends were cut back, 2 bases at V and 3 bases at J, with 13 bases in the middle. From germline, CDR1 is MNHEY and CDR2 SVGEGT. The CDR3 DNA reads TGTGCCAGCAGTTACGGCCAGGGATACGACTATGGCTACACCTTC. This encodes CASSYGQGYDYGYTF.

The chain links TRBV19 to TRBJ1-2; D may be TRBD1 (6 bases). The CDR3 is made up of 16 amino acids. V was clipped by 9 bases and J by 4 bases, with 24 bases between them. Germline CDR1 LNHDA, CDR2 SQIVND (reference sequence). The CDR3 coding sequence is TGTGCCAGCTCCATCTCCGGGGGGCGCGGGGGCTATGGCTACACCTTC. Translation gives CASSISGGRGGYGYTF.

This chain joins TRBV7-8 and TRBJ2-3; possible D gene TRBD1, 6 bases. V gave up 7 bases and J gave up 2 bases, with 13 bases separating them. This CDR3 is built from 14 residues. Germline V gene sequence: CDR1 SGHVS, CDR2 FQNEAQ. CDR3 nucleotide sequence: TGTGCCAGCATCCAGGACAGTAACACAGATACGCAGTATTTT. It specifies CASIQDSNTDTQYF.